The present T cell receptor beta chain was sequenced within a study of blood T cell repertoires in COVID-19. Overall study: Specimens from acute and convalescent COVID-19 originated in the United States, Italy and Spain. T cells, B-cell-depleted T cells, or PBMCs provided the cDNA or gDNA that served as material.

Under the authors' procedure: For nucleated cells, counts were estimated from reference gene primer amplification. This table comes from immunoSEQ multiplex PCR, and its TCRdb copy is limited to in-frame clones, with some not included. V and J calls and clone size are copied from that table; D and trimming were computed from the DNA. The data hold approximately 210,000 clones, with around 88% observed a single time. This CDR3 comprises 16 residues. Trimming pared 6 bases from V and 0 bases from J, leaving 15 bases between. Germline values: CDR1 LGHNA, CDR2 YNFKEQ. The sequenced sample consisted of peripheral blood. The sequence was collected from a woman in her forties or fifties with acute or convalescent COVID-19. This chain uses TRBV4-2 with TRBJ1-5; perhaps TRBD1 as D (5 bases). The CDR3 loop is CASSYTGGNSNQPQHF. The CDR3 DNA follows: TGTGCCAGCAGTTATACTGGGGGGAATAGCAATCAGCCCCAGCATTTT.